Included here is one T cell receptor beta chain sequence, with context. The antigen is undetermined. The record originates from a study of OX40 agonist ivuxolimab in advanced cancers. Generated by immunoSEQ multiplex PCR, the TCRdb table keeps only in-frame clones and is missing some. The sample records some 60,000 clones, approximately 89% being singletons. V was cut by 2 bases and J by 9 bases, with 8 bases left in between. The germline V gene encodes CDR1 MNHNY and CDR2 SVGAGI (reference sequence). The CDR3 extends over 11 amino acids. General study points: The study observed clonal expansion of CD4+ and CD8+ blood T cells by week 6 at 0.1 to 3.0 mg/kg. The antigens recognized by the expanded peripheral T cells, that is their antigen specificity, were not determined.

The receptor comes from an adult with an advanced solid tumor such as melanoma, head and neck, liver or kidney cancer. Here the sequenced sample was CD4+ or CD8+ T cells sorted from blood, taken in a trial of the OX40 agonist ivuxolimab. The rearrangement uses TRBV6-6 and TRBJ2-7; D unresolved. The CDR3: CASSYRFGQYF. CDR3 nucleotide sequence: TGTGCCAGCAGTTACCGGTTTGGGCAGTACTTC.